Detailed here is one TCR beta chain. In the authors' workflow: By means of reference gene primer amplification, nucleated cell counts were estimated. Clones were sequenced by immunoSEQ multiplex PCR, and TCRdb holds only the in-frame ones, with some missing. For V, J and clone size, that table is used; D and trimming come from the DNA. Here the sample spans 150,000 to 200,000 clones, more than 75% being singletons. This specimen comes from a study of blood T cell repertoires in COVID-19. The wider study: PBMCs, B-cell-depleted T cells, or T cells were the source of the cDNA or gDNA that made up the material.

This CDR3 has 17 amino acids. Germline V lookup: CDR1 LNHDA, CDR2 SQIVND (reference sequence). Trimming shortened V by 3 bases and J by 5 bases, and 20 bases separated the two germline ends. The J gene is TRBJ2-4, the V gene TRBV19, with D hard to call. The TCR was taken from an older man with acute or convalescent COVID-19. Sequenced input: peripheral blood. The CDR3 nucleotides are TGTGCCAGTAGTATTACTGGGTGGGCACCCACCCAAAACATTCAGTACTTC. Encoded protein: CASSITGWAPTQNIQYF.